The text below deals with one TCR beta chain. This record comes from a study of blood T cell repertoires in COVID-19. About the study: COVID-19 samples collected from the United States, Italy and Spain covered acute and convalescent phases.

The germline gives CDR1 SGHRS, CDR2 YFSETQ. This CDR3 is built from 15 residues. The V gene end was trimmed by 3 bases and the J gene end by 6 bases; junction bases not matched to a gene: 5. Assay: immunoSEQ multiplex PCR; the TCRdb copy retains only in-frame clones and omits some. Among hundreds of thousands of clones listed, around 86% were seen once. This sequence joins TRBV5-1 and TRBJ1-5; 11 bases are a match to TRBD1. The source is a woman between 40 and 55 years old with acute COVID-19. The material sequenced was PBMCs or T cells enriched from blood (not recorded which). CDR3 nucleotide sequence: TGCGCCAGCAGCTGGACAGGGGGCCGCGGTCAGCCCCAGCATTTT. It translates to CASSWTGGRGQPQHF. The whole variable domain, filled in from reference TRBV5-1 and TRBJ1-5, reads KAGVTQTPRYLIKTRGQQVTLSCSPISGHRSVSWYQQTPGQGLQFLFEYFSETQRNKGNFPGRFSGRQFSNSRSEMNVSTLELGDSALYLCASSWTGGRGQPQHFGDGTRLSIL.